The clone carrying this T cell receptor (beta chain) appeared a few times. The antigen remains unidentified. TCRdb re-analysed the 5' RACE reads in MiXCR, keeping a single row per CDR3 protein. The data contain around 490,000 distinct CDR3 sequences, nearly 15% of them seen just once; the ten biggest clones take up roughly 0.42%. This record belongs to a study of identical twins. Findings and limits, study-wide: The authors noted that invariant MAIT and iNKT cells could partly confound zero-insertion analyses.

CDR3 length equals 17 residues. CDR1 is MGHRA and CDR2 is YSYEKL in the germline V gene. V lost 4 bases and J lost 6; bases outside the gene matches: 10. A further study also used this sample, focusing on yellow fever vaccine responses in identical twins.

What was sequenced was CD4+ T cells sorted from blood. The TCR comes from a woman aged 18-35 years in good health. This sequence joins TRBV4-1 and TRBJ2-1; 12 bases fit TRBD2. The CDR3 loop is CASSRTGLAGGLNEQFF. CDR3 nucleotide sequence: TGCGCCAGCAGCCGCACTGGCCTAGCGGGAGGGCTCAATGAGCAGTTCTTC.